This T cell receptor (delta chain) is from a study of γδ T cells in repeated Plasmodium falciparum infection. Study information: Donors had four controlled P. falciparum NF54 infections over approximately 600 days. Malian gammadelta TCRs were studied during no-transmission periods and across acute malaria episodes.

TCRdb re-processed the multiplex PCR reads via CATT. The sample has around 52,000 delta-chain clones, roughly 1.8% seen once. Trimming cost V 9 bases and J 8 bases; bases outside gene matches: 11. CDR1 and CDR2 from the germline V gene are TSWWSYY and QGS. The CDR3 is 14 residues long. Vgamma9/Vdelta2+ and Vdelta2-negative gammadelta T cells were flow-sorted from PBMC for bulk sequencing. Many counts were recorded for this clone. With a far larger clone one base away, a read error is the likely cause. This sample also contains other DNA sequences that code for the same CDR3. The sequencing sample was made of gamma-delta T cells from blood. The TCR originated in a pool of human donors (malaria-infected and uninfected, not separated). V and J are TRDV1 and TRDJ1, with 11 nucleotides matching TRDD3. The DNA for the CDR3 is TGTGCTCTCCTGGGGGATACCGGCTTCGACAAACTCATCTTT. Protein product: CALLGDTGFDKLIF.